Listed here are 6 T cell receptor beta chains from one sample, sequenced in a study of response to subunit inactivated influenza vaccine. TCRdb processed the RT-PCR reads anew with MiXCR; each CDR3 protein has one entry. The data hold approximately 700,000 distinct CDR3 sequences, with approximately 15% observed a single time. Sequenced here: PBMCs from blood, sampled 14 to 15 days before vaccination. The origin of the receptors is a man aged 50-59 years who received an inactivated influenza vaccine.

V gene TRBV10-3 combines with J gene TRBJ1-1; D might be TRBD1 (5 bases). Germline CDR1 is ENHRY and CDR2 is SYGVKD. There are 13 residues in the CDR3. V gave up 6 bases and J gave up 1 base, with 9 bases separating them. The CDR3 region is CAISLTANTEAFF. In DNA form, the CDR3 reads TGTGCCATCAGCCTGACAGCGAACACTGAAGCTTTCTTT.

The chain employs TRBV6-1 and TRBJ2-1; D unresolved. Germline V lookup: CDR1 MNHNS, CDR2 SASEGT. With 5 bases removed from V and 2 bases from J, the gap between germline ends came to 7 bases. The CDR3 extends over 13 amino acids. Here the CDR3 DNA reads TGTGCCAGCAGTACAATTACCTACAATGAGCAGTTCTTC. This gives the protein CASSTITYNEQFF.

The rearrangement uses TRBV9 and TRBJ2-3; D call uncertain. Germline V gene data show CDR1 as SGDLS and CDR2 as YYNGEE. This CDR3 region has 16 residues. V lost 4 bases, J lost 1 base, and 16 bases lay in between. CDR3 DNA: TGTGCCAGCAGCCCAAACCAACGCCCGGGCACAGATACGCAGTATTTT. Protein sequence: CASSPNQRPGTDTQYF.

The V call is TRBV7-2, the J call TRBJ2-2, with D perhaps being TRBD1 or TRBD2 (6 bases each). The V end was cut by 3 bases, the J end by 7 bases, with 12 bases between. This CDR3 contains 14 residues. The germline CDR1 and CDR2 sequences are SGHTA and FQGNSA. The CDR3 DNA sequence: TGTGCCAGCAGCTTTACACAGGGAGGCGGGGAGCTGTTTTTT. Protein sequence: CASSFTQGGGELFF. Full variable domain (remainder filled in from reference TRBV7-2 and TRBJ2-2): GAGVSQSPSNKVTEKGKDVELRCDPISGHTALYWYRQSLGQGLEFLIYFQGNSAPDKSGLPSDRFSAERTGGSVSTLTIQRTQQEDSAVYLCASSFTQGGGELFFGEGSRLTVL.

This chain connects TRBV12-3 or TRBV12-4 to TRBJ2-5; the match to TRBD2 covers 7 bases. V lost 3 bases to trimming and J lost 1 base; unmatched junction nucleotides: 2. The CDR3 runs to 14 residues. The CDR3 region is CASSFGEGQETQYF. The CDR3, as DNA: TGTGCCAGCAGTTTCGGGGAGGGCCAAGAGACCCAGTACTTC.

This clonotype has a handful of counts. This chain joins TRBV2 and TRBJ2-3; 11 bases map to TRBD2. The J segment lost 2 bases and the V segment lost 7 bases, leaving 11 bases of the junction unmatched. CDR1 is SNHLY and CDR2 is FYNNEI in the germline V gene. CDR3 size: 17 residues. The CDR3 DNA reads as TGTGCCAGCACCGCTGGGTCTAGCGGGAGGAACACAGATACGCAGTATTTT. Amino acid sequence: CASTAGSSGRNTDTQYF.